This TCR beta chain was documented in a study of T cells after yellow fever vaccination. On the study more broadly: Preparation used SMART-Seq v4 Ultra Low Input for the low-cell-number fractions.

In TCRdb, the 5' RACE reads were re-called with MiXCR into one record per CDR3 protein. The repertoire holds 550,000 to 750,000 distinct CDR3 sequences, with approximately 13% as singletons. Concerning this clonotype: Its specificity is unknown.

V was pared by 5 bases and J by 8 bases, with 6 bases of the junction left unmatched. The length of the CDR3 is 13 residues. The germline V gene encodes CDR1 DFQATT and CDR2 SNEGSKA (reference sequence). Findings of the study overall: Abundant clonotypes from the bulk population could contaminate FACS-sorted repertoires. A faster peak, day 5 versus 15, was reached by the weaker secondary response. Of the clonotypes, a small share occurred in both CD4 and CD8 compartments.

Sequenced material: PBMCs, taken on the day of the yellow fever booster vaccination. V gene TRBV20-1 combines with J gene TRBJ2-5, with TRBD2 matching 12 bases. The TCR sequence derives from a man aged 30 to 45 who received the YFV17D yellow fever vaccine. Here the CDR3 DNA reads TGCAGTGCTGGGAGACTAGCGGGGGAAACCCAGTACTTC. Translating gives CSAGRLAGETQYF.